Following are 24 T cell receptor beta chains from one sample sequenced in a study of cytomegalovirus exposure and HLA in healthy donors. This table comes from immunoSEQ multiplex PCR, and its TCRdb copy is limited to in-frame clones, with some not included. Found here are 150,000 to 160,000 clones, roughly 90% of them singletons; the top ten hold approximately 20%. Sequencing was performed on PBMCs. The receptors were gathered from a man aged 18-30 years in good health and CMV-seropositive.

The chain recombines TRBV18 with TRBJ2-1, with TRBD2 as a possible D gene (7 bases). Trimming stripped 4 bases from V and 3 bases from J, with 16 bases between. CDR3 length equals 16 residues. Germline values: CDR1 KGHSH, CDR2 LQKENI. The DNA of the CDR3 is TGTGCCAGCTCACTCAGAGGGGGGGCCGACTACAATGAGCAGTTCTTC. Translating it yields CASSLRGGADYNEQFF.

J is TRBJ2-7 and V is TRBV9, with TRBD2 matching 9 bases. The germline V gene has CDR1 SGDLS and CDR2 YYNGEE. The CDR3 has 15 residues. V dropped 0 bases and J dropped 3; count of bases not matched to a gene: 4. CDR3 coding DNA: TGTGCCAGCAGCGTAGACCCTAGCGGGGACTACGAGCAGTACTTC. As protein: CASSVDPSGDYEQYF.

This clone was picked up a small number of times. The chain couples TRBV7-8 to TRBJ1-6; 12 nucleotides match TRBD1. V trimming: 2 bases; J trimming: 13 bases; junction bases outside the gene matches: 6. Germline CDR1 SGHVS, CDR2 FQNEAQ. This CDR3 region has 15 residues. CDR3 nucleotides: TGTGCCAGCAGCTTAATCCGGGACAGGGGGCAGCCCCTCCACTTT. It translates to CASSLIRDRGQPLHF.

The rearrangement uses TRBV9 and TRBJ2-4; 11 nucleotides match TRBD2. This CDR3 is 16 amino acids long. From germline, CDR1 is SGDLS and CDR2 YYNGEE. Trimming took 4 bases from V and 2 from J; bases not matched to a gene: 5. CDR3 in DNA: TGTGCCAGCAGCTCCCTAGCGGGGGGAACCAAAAACATTCAGTACTTC. It yields the protein CASSSLAGGTKNIQYF.

The CDR3 reads CSVEGSEQGAGANYGYTF. DNA of the CDR3: TGCAGCGTTGAAGGCTCCGAACAGGGTGCGGGAGCTAACTATGGCTACACCTTC. The chain employs TRBV29-1 and TRBJ1-2, with D possibly matching TRBD1 (6 bases). This CDR3 is built from 18 residues. Germline V lookup: CDR1 SQVTM, CDR2 ANQGSEA. V lost 1 base and J 0 bases, leaving 21 bases between the germline ends.

This chain connects TRBV5-1 to TRBJ2-1; 7 bases line up with TRBD2. The CDR3 loop spans 16 amino acids. The V segment lost 1 base and the J segment 4 bases; nucleotides outside the gene matches: 8. Germline lookup yields CDR1 SGHRS and CDR2 YFSETQ. CDR3 DNA sequence: TGCGCCAGCAGCTTGACGGCTAGCGGAATGTACAATGAGCAGTTCTTC. The encoded protein is CASSLTASGMYNEQFF.

This clone appeared once. This rearrangement joins TRBV6-6 to TRBJ1-5, with 10 bases that match TRBD1. The ends lost 6 bases at V and 7 bases at J; junction bases unmatched: 6. CDR1 and CDR2 from the germline V gene are MNHNY and SVGAGI (reference sequence). This CDR3 is built from 14 residues. Here the CDR3 DNA reads TGTGCCAGCAGCCGACAGGGGGCGAGGCAGCCCCAGCATTTT. This translates into CASSRQGARQPQHF.

The chain couples TRBV5-4 to TRBJ2-1; a possible D gene is TRBD2 (6 bases). Trimming removed 0 bases from V and 6 bases from J, with 10 bases in between. Germline V gene lookup returns CDR1 SGHNT and CDR2 YYREEE (reference sequence). CDR3 length: 14 amino acids. The CDR3 sequence is CASSLVLAGNEQFF. CDR3 nucleotide sequence: TGTGCCAGCAGCTTGGTACTAGCAGGCAATGAGCAGTTCTTC.

This clone was detected only a few times. The chain employs TRBV21-1 and TRBJ2-7; the D call of TRBD1 is as the table states it, not checked on the DNA. TRBV21-1 has pseudogene status. The CDR3 totals 12 residues. The CDR3, as DNA: TGTGCCAGCAGCAGACAGGCCCCCGGGCAGTACTTC. Protein product: CASSRQAPGQYF.

The chain recombines TRBV10-2 with TRBJ2-1; 11 bases are shared with TRBD2. The CDR3 covers 18 residues. V lost 6 bases to trimming and J lost 0 bases; unmatched junction nucleotides: 10. Per germline, CDR1 WSHSY and CDR2 SAAADI. CDR3 region: CASSLRGTSGSSYNEQFF. Written as DNA, the CDR3 is TGCGCCAGCAGCCTTAGGGGGACTAGCGGAAGCTCCTACAATGAGCAGTTCTTC.

This sequence joins TRBV9 and TRBJ2-1, with TRBD2 identical over 13 bases. This CDR3 is built from 16 residues. The V and J ends lost 0 bases and 7 bases, in that order; junction bases with no gene match: 4. The V gene's germline CDR1 is SGDLS and CDR2 YYNGEE. The CDR3 loop is CASSVGGLAGENEQFF. CDR3 nucleotide sequence: TGTGCCAGCAGCGTAGGCGGACTAGCGGGAGAGAATGAGCAGTTCTTC.

The V and J genes are TRBV27 and TRBJ2-7; perhaps TRBD2 as D (6 bases). Germline V CDR1 and CDR2: MNHEY, SMNVEV (reference sequence). Trimming cost V 3 bases and J 4 bases, with 22 bases left between them. There are 17 residues in the CDR3. The DNA of the CDR3 is TGTGCCAGCAGTTTGAAATTGGGTCGCCCCGGGGGATACGAGCAGTACTTC. Translated: CASSLKLGRPGGYEQYF.

V usage is TRBV4-2 and J usage is TRBJ2-1, with 8 bases that match TRBD1. The CDR3 extends over 16 amino acids. J was trimmed by 7 bases and V by 5 bases; bases with no gene match: 13. The V gene's germline CDR1 is LGHNA and CDR2 YNFKEQ. The CDR3 DNA follows: TGTGCCAGCAGCAGTAGCTCCGGGACAGGCAGTAATGAGCAGTTCTTC. Its protein product is CASSSSSGTGSNEQFF.

This clone was found once. The V call is TRBV5-1, the J call TRBJ2-1; D is perhaps TRBD1 (6 bases). This CDR3 is built from 14 residues. In germline, CDR1 is SGHRS, CDR2 YFSETQ. V was pared by 0 bases and J by 4 bases, with 8 bases between. The CDR3: CASSLGQVYNEQFF. As DNA, the CDR3 is TGCGCCAGCAGCTTGGGACAGGTGTACAATGAGCAGTTCTTC.

The chain employs TRBV27 and TRBJ2-1, with a possible D match to TRBD1 (5 bases). From germline, CDR1 is MNHEY and CDR2 SMNVEV (reference sequence). The CDR3 extends over 14 amino acids. V lost 6 bases to trimming and J lost 6 bases, with 15 bases between them. Here the CDR3 DNA reads TGTGCCAGCAGCCCCGCGGCAGGGTCCAATGAGCAGTTCTTC. Its translation: CASSPAAGSNEQFF.

The gene calls are TRBV13 and TRBJ2-5, with TRBD1 matching over 8 bases. This CDR3 is built from 20 residues. After removal of 0 bases from V and 2 bases from J, the junction contained 17 bases not matched to a gene. Germline V lookup: CDR1 PRHDT, CDR2 FYEKMQ (reference sequence). The CDR3: CASSLGVGTGAFWVQETQYF. DNA for the CDR3: TGTGCCAGCAGCTTAGGAGTGGGGACAGGCGCGTTTTGGGTACAAGAGACCCAGTACTTC. Variable domain in full (rest from reference TRBV13 and TRBJ2-5): AAGVIQSPRHLIKEKRETATLKCYPIPRHDTVYWYQQGPGQDPQFLISFYEKMQSDKGSIPDRFSAQQFSDYHSELNMSSLELGDSALYFCASSLGVGTGAFWVQETQYFGPGTRLLVL.

The chain joins TRBV18 to TRBJ1-1, with TRBD1 identical over 7 bases. Germline V gene sequence: CDR1 KGHSH, CDR2 LQKENI. The CDR3 spans 14 residues. After removal of 5 bases from V and 3 bases from J, the junction contained 6 bases not matched to a gene. The CDR3 DNA reads TGTGCCAGCTCATCGGGACAGATTGACACTGAAGCTTTCTTT. Residues: CASSSGQIDTEAFF.

The chain couples TRBV4-3 to TRBJ2-5, with D perhaps TRBD2 (6 bases). This CDR3 is built from 15 residues. The V end was cut by 2 bases, the J end by 4 bases, with 14 bases between. Germline V gene data show CDR1 as LGHNA and CDR2 as YSLEER. The CDR3 nucleotides read TGCGCCAGCAGCCAAAAGGCGAACGGGGGAGAGACCCAGTACTTC. It encodes CASSQKANGGETQYF.

This chain connects TRBV6-5 to TRBJ2-5; TRBD2 aligns across 7 bases. From germline, CDR1 is MNHEY and CDR2 SVGAGI. The junction had 14 bases not matched to a gene; V was cut back by 8 bases and J by 5 bases. The CDR3 is made up of 15 amino acids. The CDR3 region has the DNA TGTGCCAGCGTGAGGCCGACGGGGGGTTCGGAGACCCAGTACTTC. Its protein product is CASVRPTGGSETQYF.

This clone was observed a handful of times. The V call is TRBV6-1, the J call TRBJ1-5; D is unresolved. The CDR3 runs to 15 residues. V lost 3 bases and J lost 0, with 9 bases in between. Germline CDR1 and CDR2: MNHNS and SASEGT. The CDR3 spells CASSENGPSNQPQHF. CDR3 coding DNA: TGTGCCAGCAGTGAGAATGGCCCTAGCAATCAGCCCCAGCATTTT.

J is TRBJ2-7 and V is TRBV5-4; 14 nucleotides match TRBD2. Unmatched junction bases numbered 3, after V lost 3 bases and J lost 4 bases. The CDR3 covers 15 residues. Looked up from germline, CDR1 is SGHNT and CDR2 is YYREEE (reference sequence). CDR3 residues: CASSWGTSGSYEQYF. The DNA of the CDR3 is TGTGCCAGCAGCTGGGGGACTAGCGGGAGTTACGAGCAGTACTTC.

This clone was found many times. The chain combines TRBV25-1 with TRBJ2-3, with D possibly TRBD1 on 5 matching bases. The CDR3 has 14 amino acids. The germline V gene has CDR1 MGHDK and CDR2 SYGVNS. Deletions cut 3 bases from V and 5 bases from J, with 12 bases between. CDR3 loop: CASSDVGARDTQYF. In nucleotides, the CDR3 is TGTGCCAGCAGTGATGTAGGGGCGCGAGATACGCAGTATTTT.

The V and J genes are TRBV7-9 and TRBJ1-5; the match to TRBD1 covers 7 bases. Germline V gene data show CDR1 as SEHNR and CDR2 as FQNEAQ (reference sequence). V lost 5 bases to trimming and J lost 9 bases; unmatched junction nucleotides: 7. This CDR3 is 13 amino acids long. CDR3: CASSPQGPGPQHF. The CDR3 nucleotides are TGTGCCAGCAGCCCACAGGGGCCGGGGCCCCAGCATTTT.

This clone has ten or more counts. The V gene is TRBV25-1, the J gene TRBJ2-5, with 10 bases that match TRBD1. Germline CDR1 and CDR2: MGHDK and SYGVNS. This CDR3 has 14 amino acids. The trim removed 6 bases at V and 5 bases at J, leaving 6 bases unmatched. The CDR3 protein is CASSEDRGWETQYF. The CDR3 coding sequence is TGTGCCAGCAGCGAGGACAGGGGGTGGGAGACCCAGTACTTC.